These 9 T cell receptor beta chains were all obtained from the same sample, sequenced in a study of lymphopenia after photon versus proton radiotherapy. Assay used: immunoSEQ multiplex PCR; TCRdb lists only in-frame clones, some missing. This table holds 20,000 to 30,000 clones, over 85% found once. Material: peripheral blood, obtained from a patient treated with photon-based radiotherapy. The origin of the receptors is a woman between 45 and 60 years old with cholangiocarcinoma.

The J gene is TRBJ1-3, the V gene TRBV4-1; D remains ambiguous. The germline V and J ends were trimmed by 3 bases and 6 bases, with 9 bases remaining between them. The CDR3 has 13 amino acids. Germline V CDR1 and CDR2: MGHRA, YSYEKL. The CDR3 loop is CASSHDNENTIYF. The CDR3 region has the DNA TGCGCCAGCAGCCACGACAATGAAAACACCATATATTTT.

The chain recombines TRBV5-4 with TRBJ1-2; TRBD1 is a possible D gene (5 bases). Germline loops: CDR1 SGHNT, CDR2 YYREEE (reference sequence). The V end lost 0 bases, the J end lost 6 bases, and 12 bases lay between the germline ends. The CDR3 has 14 residues. CDR3 region: CASSLAGAGHGYTF. The CDR3 bases are TGTGCCAGCAGCTTGGCCGGAGCAGGGCATGGCTACACCTTC.

V gene TRBV27 combines with J gene TRBJ1-2; D call uncertain. The CDR3 covers 14 residues. CDR1 and CDR2 (germline): MNHEY, SMNVEV (reference sequence). V lost 7 bases and J lost 4, with 16 bases in between. DNA for the CDR3: TGTGCCAGCAACCCTGTAGGAGCAGGCTATGGCTACACCTTC. Residues: CASNPVGAGYGYTF.

The genes are TRBV5-6 and TRBJ1-2; D not resolved. Trimming shortened V by 2 bases and J by 3 bases, and 8 bases separated the two germline ends. CDR3 size: 13 residues. Looked up from germline, CDR1 is SGHDT and CDR2 is YYEEEE. The CDR3, as DNA: TGTGCCAGCAGCTTAGGCAGATACTATGGCTACACCTTC. Translating gives CASSLGRYYGYTF.

The chain links TRBV11-2 to TRBJ2-1; no reliable D call. The CDR3 totals 14 residues. Per the germline V gene, CDR1 is SGHAT and CDR2 is FQNNGV. V was clipped by 1 base and J by 8 bases, with 12 bases between them. CDR3 nucleotides: TGTGCCAGCAGCTTAGCTCCTAGGATGGATGAGCAGTTCTTC. Protein product: CASSLAPRMDEQFF.

CDR3 amino acids: CASSLEDTGSQYF. Here the CDR3 DNA reads TGTGCCAGCAGCTTGGAAGATACGGGTTCGCAGTACTTC. The chain couples TRBV5-4 to TRBJ2-7; unclear D gene. Germline assignment: CDR1 SGHNT and CDR2 YYREEE (reference sequence). This CDR3 has 13 residues. The V end lost 0 bases, the J end lost 9 bases, and 13 bases lay between the germline ends. The variable domain in full, completed from reference TRBV5-4 and TRBJ2-7, reads ETGVTQSPTHLIKTRGQQVTLRCSSQSGHNTVSWYQQALGQGPQFIFQYYREEENGRGNFPPRFSGLQFPNYSSELNVNALELDDSALYLCASSLEDTGSQYFGPGTRLTVT.

J is TRBJ1-4 and V is TRBV2; D gene ambiguous. V shed 6 bases and J shed 5 bases, with 10 bases lying between them. The germline V gene encodes CDR1 SNHLY and CDR2 FYNNEI. This CDR3 has 13 amino acids. This CDR3 reads CASRAGPNEKLFF. The CDR3 nucleotides are TGTGCCAGCAGGGCCGGGCCGAATGAAAAACTGTTTTTT.

The table lists this clone with a few counts. The chain carries TRBV7-2 and TRBJ1-1; D is unresolved. The ends were cut back, 1 base at V and 4 bases at J, with 13 bases in the middle. The CDR3 spans 15 residues. The germline V gene encodes CDR1 SGHTA and CDR2 FQGNSA. In nucleotides, the CDR3 is TGTGCCAGCAGCTTAGGGACCATACGCTTCACTGAAGCTTTCTTT. Residues: CASSLGTIRFTEAFF.

The V gene is TRBV18, the J gene TRBJ2-5, with 7 bases that match TRBD2. This CDR3 contains 16 residues. Germline-derived CDR1 and CDR2 are KGHSH and LQKENI. J lost 1 base, V lost 3 bases, and 8 bases had no gene match. In DNA form, the CDR3 reads TGTGCCAGCTCACCGGCGCTAGCGGAGATCCAAGAGACCCAGTACTTC. Its protein product is CASSPALAEIQETQYF.